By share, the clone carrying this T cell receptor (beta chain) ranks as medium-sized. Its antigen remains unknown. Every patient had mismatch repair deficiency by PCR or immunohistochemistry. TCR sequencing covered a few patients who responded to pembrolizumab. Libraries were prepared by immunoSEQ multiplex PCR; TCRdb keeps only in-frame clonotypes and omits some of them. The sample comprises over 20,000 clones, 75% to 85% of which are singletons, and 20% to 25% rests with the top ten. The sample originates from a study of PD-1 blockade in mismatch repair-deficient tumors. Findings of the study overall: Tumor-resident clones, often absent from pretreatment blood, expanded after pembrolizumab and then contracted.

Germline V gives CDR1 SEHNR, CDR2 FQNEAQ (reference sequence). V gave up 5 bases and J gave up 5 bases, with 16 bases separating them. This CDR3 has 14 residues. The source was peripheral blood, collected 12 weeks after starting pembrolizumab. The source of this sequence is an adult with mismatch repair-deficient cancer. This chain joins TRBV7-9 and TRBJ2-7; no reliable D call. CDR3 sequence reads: CASSPMEQSHEQYF. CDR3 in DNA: TGTGCCAGCAGCCCCATGGAACAGTCCCACGAGCAGTACTTC.